This T cell receptor beta chain derives from a study of T-cell memory formation after mild COVID-19. The sample holds a few counts of this clonotype. In TCRdb, the 5' RACE reads were re-called with MiXCR into one record per CDR3 protein. This repertoire shows some 340,000 distinct CDR3 sequences, 10% to 15% found once; its top ten account for 20% to 25%. The source material was PBMCs or a T cell subset sorted from them (not recorded which). The receptor was derived from a man between 18 and 35 years old who had mild COVID-19 (a few samples of this study predate the infection). Cell type and time point are not known.

The CDR3 region is CASSPAGAGYTF. The CDR3 DNA follows: TGTGCCAGCAGCCCAGCAGGGGCTGGCTACACCTTC. The chain joins TRBV6-6 to TRBJ1-2; TRBD1 is a possible D gene (6 bases). This CDR3 spans 12 amino acids. CDR1 and CDR2 from the germline V gene are MNHNY and SVGAGI (reference sequence). Trimming pared 6 bases from V and 7 bases from J, leaving 12 bases between.